Following are 24 T cell receptor beta chains from one sample sequenced in a study of shared clonotypes between healthy human individuals. Libraries were prepared by immunoSEQ multiplex PCR; TCRdb keeps only in-frame clonotypes and omits some of them. The sample has around 1.1 million clones; approximately 77% are singletons. Sequences were obtained from memory CD4+ T cells from PBMCs. Documented subset: CD45RA-negative fraction. The receptor source for this set is a man younger than 30 in good health. Some clones in this sample may be carry-over from other donors' samples.

The V and J genes are TRBV5-1 and TRBJ2-6; 12 bases match TRBD2. Trimming at V came to 0 bases and at J to 2 bases, leaving 3 bases not matched to a gene. Germline CDR1 is SGHRS and CDR2 is YFSETQ. The CDR3 is 18 residues long. This CDR3 reads CASSLATSGSTGANVLTF. The CDR3 DNA follows: TGCGCCAGCAGCTTGGCGACTAGCGGGAGTACTGGGGCCAACGTCCTGACTTTC.

This clone was observed a single time. The chain carries TRBV10-3 and TRBJ2-3; D ambiguous. Trimming cost V 10 bases and J 2 bases, with 7 bases left between them. The CDR3 has 11 residues. Germline CDR1 ENHRY, CDR2 SYGVKD. The CDR3 loop reads CATFYTDTQYF. Written as DNA, the CDR3 is TGTGCCACCTTCTACACAGATACGCAGTATTTT.

DNA for the CDR3: TGTGCCAGCTCAATAGGGGCCTACAATGAGCAGTTCTTC. Its translation: CASSIGAYNEQFF. This chain links TRBV28 with TRBJ2-1, with D possibly being TRBD1 (5 bases). CDR1 is MDHEN, CDR2 SYDVKM, per germline. The CDR3 runs 13 residues. With 8 bases removed from V and 2 bases from J, the gap between germline ends came to 10 bases.

This chain uses TRBV7-6 with TRBJ1-5; 8 bases fit TRBD1. The V gene's germline CDR1 is SGHVS and CDR2 FNYEAQ. The CDR3 has 18 amino acids. The V segment lost 5 bases and the J segment 3 bases; nucleotides outside the gene matches: 15. CDR3 coding DNA: TGTGCCAGCAGCCAGCACCTAGGGGGACAGGAGCCCAATCAGCCCCAGCATTTT. Translation gives CASSQHLGGQEPNQPQHF.

This clone was recorded once. The gene calls are TRBV5-1 and TRBJ1-2; D may be TRBD1 (6 bases). Trimming removed 2 bases from V and 3 bases from J, with 14 bases in between. The CDR3 is 15 amino acids. The germline V gene has CDR1 SGHRS and CDR2 YFSETQ. CDR3 residues: CASSFTAGADYGYTF. The CDR3 nucleotides are TGCGCCAGCAGCTTCACCGCAGGGGCTGACTATGGCTACACCTTC.

V is TRBV6-5 and J is TRBJ2-7; D assignment may be TRBD1 or TRBD2 (5 bases each). In germline, CDR1 is MNHEY, CDR2 SVGAGI. Trimming cost V 8 bases and J 0 bases, with 14 bases left between them. This CDR3 has 14 amino acids. In nucleotides, the CDR3 is TGTGCCAGCCAGTGGGCAGGGAGCTCCTACGAGCAGTACTTC. Translating gives CASQWAGSSYEQYF.

This clone showed up just once. Only one base separates this from a far larger clonotype, so it likely reflects a read error. The chain has TRBV11-2 and TRBJ1-5, with D tentatively TRBD1 (5 bases). This CDR3 spans 13 amino acids. V lost 0 bases, J lost 5 bases, and 5 bases lay in between. Germline CDR1 reads SGHAT; CDR2 reads FQNNGV. The CDR3 spells CASSLEGHQPQHF. The CDR3 nucleotides read TGTGCCAGCAGCTTAGAGGGGCATCAGCCCCAGCATTTT. Variable domain in full (rest from reference TRBV11-2 and TRBJ1-5): EAGVAQSPRYKIIEKRQSVAFWCNPISGHATLYWYQQILGQGPKLLIQFQNNGVVDDSQLPKDRFSAERLKGVDSTLKIQPAKLEDSAVYLCASSLEGHQPQHFGDGTRLSIL.

The count of this clone is one. The gene calls are TRBV28 and TRBJ1-4; a weak D match, TRBD1 (6 bases). CDR1 and CDR2 from the germline V gene are MDHEN and SYDVKM. The V and J ends lost 7 bases and 8 bases respectively, with 14 bases between them. The length of the CDR3 is 13 residues. The CDR3 region is CASMRGAWEKLFF. In DNA, the CDR3 is TGTGCCAGCATGAGGGGGGCCTGGGAAAAACTGTTTTTT.

The chain couples TRBV30 to TRBJ2-5, with D tentatively TRBD1 or TRBD2 (5 bases each). CDR1 and CDR2 (germline): GTSNPN, SVGIG (reference sequence). The CDR3 is made up of 12 amino acids. V was shortened by 5 bases and J by 4 bases, with 11 bases between the two germline ends. Here the CDR3 reads CAWVGGLETQYF. CDR3 nucleotides: TGTGCCTGGGTTGGGGGATTAGAGACCCAGTACTTC.

The chain joins TRBV27 to TRBJ2-3; perhaps TRBD2 as D (5 bases). The CDR3 length is 16 residues. Germline CDR1 MNHEY, CDR2 SMNVEV (reference sequence). V was pared by 0 bases and J by 2 bases, with 12 bases between. The CDR3 coding sequence is TGTGCCAGCAGTTTATCGGGAGAAATACCCACAGATACGCAGTATTTT. This gives the protein CASSLSGEIPTDTQYF.

Only one count was recorded for this clone. The chain is built from TRBV27 and TRBJ2-5; 9 positions match TRBD2. J gave up 1 base and V 0 bases, and 0 bases lay outside the gene matches. The germline CDR1 and CDR2 sequences are MNHEY and SMNVEV (reference sequence). This CDR3 is built from 15 residues. CDR3 in amino acids: CASSLSTSGQETQYF. CDR3 nucleotides: TGTGCCAGCAGTTTATCGACTAGCGGCCAAGAGACCCAGTACTTC.

The genes are TRBV27 and TRBJ1-1, with D possibly being TRBD1 (6 bases). V lost 0 bases to trimming and J lost 5 bases, with 16 bases between them. The CDR3 loop spans 16 amino acids. Germline V lookup: CDR1 MNHEY, CDR2 SMNVEV (reference sequence). The CDR3 DNA sequence: TGTGCCAGCAGTTTATCGATCGGGGGGCGGGGTACTGAAGCTTTCTTT. Amino acids: CASSLSIGGRGTEAFF.

About this clone itself: One base away lies a much larger clone, so this may be a sequencing read error. Within the sample, other DNA sequences also encode this same CDR3. For the CDR3, the DNA is TGTGCCAGTAGGCGGACAGGGGGTTATTCGTCGGCTGAGCAGTTCTTC. Protein: CASRRTGGYSSAEQFF. The J gene is TRBJ2-1, the V gene TRBV28, with 10 bases matching TRBD1. The CDR3 contains 16 residues. Looked up from germline, CDR1 is MDHEN and CDR2 is SYDVKM. Unmatched junction bases numbered 17, after V lost 9 bases and J lost 9 bases.

The chain links TRBV19 to TRBJ2-7, with 9 bases identical to TRBD1. Germline trimming cut 4 bases from V and 2 bases from J; bases unmatched to any gene: 6. The length of the CDR3 is 15 residues. CDR1 is LNHDA and CDR2 is SQIVND in the germline V gene (reference sequence). The CDR3 DNA is TGTGCCAGTAGTAGAGGGACAGGGAGGACCTACGAGCAGTACTTC. It codes for CASSRGTGRTYEQYF.

This clone occurred many times. The chain has TRBV4-2 and TRBJ2-7, with D unclear. Germline CDR1 reads LGHNA; CDR2 reads YNFKEQ. This CDR3 spans 12 amino acids. V was cut by 4 bases and J by 7 bases, with 11 bases left in between. CDR3 DNA sequence: TGTGCCAGCAGCCCACCCTCGTATGAGCAGTACTTC. Its protein is CASSPPSYEQYF.

The J gene is TRBJ2-7, the V gene TRBV9; 8 positions agree with TRBD1. Germline V lookup: CDR1 SGDLS, CDR2 YYNGEE. The CDR3 has 14 amino acids. With V trimmed by 3 bases and J by 6 bases, 8 bases remained unmatched. In DNA, the CDR3 is TGTGCCAGCAGCGGATCGGGACAGGAGACCGAGCAGTACTTC. Its translation: CASSGSGQETEQYF.

The rearrangement links TRBV7-3 to TRBJ2-1, with TRBD1 as a possible D gene (6 bases). V was shortened by 5 bases and J by 0 bases, with 14 bases between the two germline ends. From germline, CDR1 is SGHTA and CDR2 FQGTGA. The CDR3 sequence is 16 residues long. DNA of the CDR3: TGTGCCAGCAGCCGAGAACAGGGAAGCTCCTACAATGAGCAGTTCTTC. Residues: CASSREQGSSYNEQFF.

This clone has only one observation. The chain is built from TRBV11-1 and TRBJ2-7; D unresolved. The CDR3 is made up of 11 amino acids. CDR1 and CDR2 (germline): SGHAT, FQDESV (reference sequence). Trimming stripped 11 bases from V and 3 bases from J, with 11 bases between. DNA of the CDR3: TGTGCCTCCTCGAACAGCTACGAGCAGTACTTC. It encodes CASSNSYEQYF.

This clone was found many times. The J gene is TRBJ2-2, the V gene TRBV7-2, with TRBD1 matching 7 bases. J was trimmed by 4 bases and V by 5 bases; bases with no gene match: 1. Looked up from germline, CDR1 is SGHTA and CDR2 is FQGNSA. This CDR3 region has 13 residues. The DNA of the CDR3 is TGTGCCAGCAGCCCAGGGGGCACCGGGGAGCTGTTTTTT. Protein sequence: CASSPGGTGELFF.

V gene TRBV7-9 combines with J gene TRBJ1-1; TRBD1 aligns across 7 bases. V dropped 6 bases and J dropped 9; count of bases not matched to a gene: 7. Germline-derived CDR1 and CDR2 are SEHNR and FQNEAQ (reference sequence). CDR3 length equals 12 residues. The CDR3 nucleotides are TGTGCCAGCAGGGACCGGGACAGCAAAGCTTTCTTT. Translated, it gives CASRDRDSKAFF.

This chain joins TRBV13 and TRBJ1-2, with D unresolved. The CDR3 sequence is 15 residues long. Germline V gene data show CDR1 as PRHDT and CDR2 as FYEKMQ (reference sequence). Trimming removed 7 bases at V and 8 bases at J, with 23 bases between. The DNA for the CDR3 is TGTGCCAGCACCCCTCCCGGACGGCCAAACTCGGGCTACACCTTC. This translates into CASTPPGRPNSGYTF.

In this sample, this clone turned up once. The chain links TRBV2 to TRBJ1-1; D gene uncertain. This CDR3 spans 15 amino acids. CDR1 is SNHLY and CDR2 is FYNNEI in the germline V gene. Deletions cut 6 bases from V and 1 base from J, with 15 bases between. The CDR3, as DNA: TGTGCCAGCAGGGCCACAGCGAACTGGAACACTGAAGCTTTCTTT. This translates into CASRATANWNTEAFF. Using reference TRBV2 and TRBJ1-1 for the parts outside the CDR3, the full variable domain is EPEVTQTPSHQVTQMGQEVILRCVPISNHLYFYWYRQILGQKVEFLVSFYNNEISEKSEIFDDQFSVERPDGSNFTLKIRSTKLEDSAMYFCASRATANWNTEAFFGQGTRLTVV.

As for this clone: This sample also contains other DNA sequences that code for the same CDR3. The CDR3 DNA reads TGCGCCAGCAGCTTGGGAGGGCAAGGCTATGGCTACACCTTC. It specifies CASSLGGQGYGYTF. The genes are TRBV5-1 and TRBJ1-2, with D uncertain. The CDR3 contains 14 residues. CDR1 and CDR2 (germline): SGHRS, YFSETQ. V dropped 0 bases and J dropped 4 bases, with 10 bases sitting between them. The full variable domain, completed using reference TRBV5-1 and TRBJ1-2, is KAGVTQTPRYLIKTRGQQVTLSCSPISGHRSVSWYQQTPGQGLQFLFEYFSETQRNKGNFPGRFSGRQFSNSRSEMNVSTLELGDSALYLCASSLGGQGYGYTFGSGTRLTVV.

Points on this clone: The identical CDR3 is also encoded by other nucleotide sequences in the sample. This chain connects TRBV18 to TRBJ2-1, with 12 bases lining up with TRBD2. This CDR3 is 16 amino acids long. Germline V gene sequence: CDR1 KGHSH, CDR2 LQKENI. The V and J ends lost 0 bases and 9 bases, in that order; junction bases with no gene match: 6. The CDR3 loop reads CASSPPQLAGGGEQFF. The CDR3 nucleotides read TGTGCCAGCTCACCACCCCAACTAGCGGGAGGAGGTGAGCAGTTCTTC.